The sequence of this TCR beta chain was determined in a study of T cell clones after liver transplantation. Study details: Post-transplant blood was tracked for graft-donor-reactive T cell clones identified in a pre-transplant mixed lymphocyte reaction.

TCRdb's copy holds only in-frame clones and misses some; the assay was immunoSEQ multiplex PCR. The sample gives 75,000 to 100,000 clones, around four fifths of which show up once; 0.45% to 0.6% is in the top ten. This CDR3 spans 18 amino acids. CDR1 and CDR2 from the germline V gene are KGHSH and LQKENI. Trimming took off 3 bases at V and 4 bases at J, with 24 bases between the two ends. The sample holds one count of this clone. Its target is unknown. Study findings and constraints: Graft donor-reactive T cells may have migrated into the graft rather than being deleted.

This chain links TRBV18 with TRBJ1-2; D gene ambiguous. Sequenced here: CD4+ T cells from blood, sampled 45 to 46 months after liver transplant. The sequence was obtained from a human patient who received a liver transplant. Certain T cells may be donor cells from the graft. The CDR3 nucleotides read TGTGCCAGCTCACCCCTCCAAGGCAGATCATCCTTGGGCTATGGCTACACCTTC. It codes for CASSPLQGRSSLGYGYTF.